Following are 10 T cell receptor beta chains from one sample sequenced in a study of T cell responses to AZD1222 COVID-19 vaccine. Data came from immunoSEQ multiplex PCR; TCRdb stores just in-frame clones and leaves some out. This table holds about 150,000 clones, about 90% found once. Source: peripheral blood, taken 28 days after the second AZD1222 dose. Receptors were obtained from an adult who received the AZD1222 COVID-19 vaccine.

The chain recombines TRBV6-5 with TRBJ1-2; TRBD1 might be the D (6 bases). V gave up 5 bases and J gave up 4 bases, with 11 bases separating them. The CDR3 has 13 amino acids. Germline values: CDR1 MNHEY, CDR2 SVGAGI. CDR3 region: CASSPQGVYGYTF. DNA of the CDR3: TGTGCCAGCAGTCCACAGGGAGTCTATGGCTACACCTTC.

The gene calls are TRBV18 and TRBJ2-2, with unresolved D. V gave up 0 bases and J gave up 5 bases, with 7 bases separating them. This CDR3 comprises 14 residues. From germline, CDR1 is KGHSH and CDR2 LQKENI. CDR3 amino acids: CASSPPITTGELFF. The CDR3, as DNA: TGTGCCAGCTCACCACCGATAACAACCGGGGAGCTGTTTTTT.

This clone was counted ten times or more. The genes are TRBV4-2 and TRBJ2-1; 7 bases are a match to TRBD2. CDR1 is LGHNA and CDR2 is YNFKEQ in the germline V gene. The length of the CDR3 is 13 residues. The V segment lost 0 bases and the J segment 10 bases; nucleotides outside the gene matches: 3. The CDR3 region has the DNA TGTGCCAGCAGCCAAGATTTGGGAGGGGAGCAGTTCTTC. It is translated as CASSQDLGGEQFF.

This rearrangement joins TRBV3-1 (or the pseudogene TRBV3-2) to TRBJ1-4; 9 bases map to TRBD1. The CDR3 is 15 amino acids. Trimming cost V 3 bases and J 7 bases; bases outside gene matches: 6. Germline V CDR1 and CDR2: LGHDT, YNNKEL (reference sequence). CDR3 nucleotide sequence: TGTGCCAGCAGCCACTCGGGACAGGGAGGTGAAAAACTGTTTTTT. Its protein product is CASSHSGQGGEKLFF.

The rearrangement links TRBV20-1 to TRBJ2-1, with 9 positions matching TRBD1. Per the germline V gene, CDR1 is DFQATT and CDR2 is SNEGSKA (reference sequence). V trimming: 5 bases; J trimming: 16 bases; junction bases outside the gene matches: 9. This CDR3 has 11 residues. The CDR3 sequence: CSAPAGTGCFF. CDR3 sequence (DNA): TGCAGTGCTCCGGCCGGGACAGGGTGCTTCTTC.

The V gene is TRBV28, the J gene TRBJ1-5; tentative D call: TRBD1 (5 bases). Germline CDR1 is MDHEN and CDR2 is SYDVKM. Trimming removed 6 bases at V and 6 bases at J, with 21 bases between. The CDR3 has 16 residues. Here the CDR3 DNA reads TGTGCCAGCAGCTATCAGAGGGGCAGGCCGTTTCAGCCCCAGCATTTT. Its protein product is CASSYQRGRPFQPQHF.

This rearrangement joins TRBV11-2 to TRBJ1-6; a weak D match, TRBD1 (5 bases). The V end lost 5 bases, the J end lost 7 bases, and 9 bases lay between the germline ends. Looked up from germline, CDR1 is SGHAT and CDR2 is FQNNGV. The CDR3 has 13 residues. The CDR3 DNA follows: TGTGCCAGCAGCCCAGGGAACAATTCACCCCTCCACTTT. As protein: CASSPGNNSPLHF.

The chain carries TRBV3-1 (or the pseudogene TRBV3-2) and TRBJ1-4; a possible D gene is TRBD1 (5 bases). Trimming removed 4 bases at V and 0 bases at J, with 18 bases between. Germline loops: CDR1 LGHDT, CDR2 YNNKEL (reference sequence). The CDR3 sequence is 18 residues long. CDR3 residues: CASSPSQVTPATNEKLFF. The CDR3 DNA sequence: TGTGCCAGCAGCCCATCACAGGTCACACCCGCAACTAATGAAAAACTGTTTTTT.

V and J are TRBV2 and TRBJ2-4; 9 bases are shared with TRBD1. Per germline, CDR1 SNHLY and CDR2 FYNNEI. Trimming removed 8 bases from V and 6 bases from J; junction bases left unmatched: 11. This CDR3 has 15 residues. The CDR3 DNA follows: TGTGCCAGCCGGGGACAGGGTTTAGTTCGAAACATTCAGTACTTC. Translated: CASRGQGLVRNIQYF. The variable domain in full, completed from reference TRBV2 and TRBJ2-4, reads EPEVTQTPSHQVTQMGQEVILRCVPISNHLYFYWYRQILGQKVEFLVSFYNNEISEKSEIFDDQFSVERPDGSNFTLKIRSTKLEDSAMYFCASRGQGLVRNIQYFGAGTRLSVL.

The rearrangement links TRBV3-1 (or the pseudogene TRBV3-2) to TRBJ2-7; tentatively, D is TRBD1 or TRBD2 (5 bases each). Trimming left V 3 bases short and J 3 bases short, with 15 bases between. This CDR3 region has 15 residues. Germline CDR1 LGHDT, CDR2 YNNKEL (reference sequence). CDR3 nucleotide sequence: TGTGCCAGCAGCCAGATGGGACCGAGATACTACGAGCAGTACTTC. Its translation is CASSQMGPRYYEQYF.